This T cell receptor beta chain was observed in a study of monozygotic twins with inflammatory bowel disease. This CDR3 region has 15 residues. CDR1 and CDR2 from the germline V gene are SGHNT and YYREEE (reference sequence). A word on this clonotype: Its antigen is as yet unknown.

After re-calling the 5' RACE reads, TCRdb lists one entry per CDR3 protein, DNA absent. Its listing shows roughly 160,000 distinct CDR3 sequences. Study-level results: Relative to healthy twins, IBD patients had fewer clonotypes in common with others, a gap that was especially apparent with disease activity.

This chain uses TRBV5-4 with TRBJ1-1; TCRdb's D call, TRBD1, is unchecked because there is no DNA. This clonotype originated in a human donor with ulcerative colitis or Crohn's disease, or a healthy co-twin of an affected twin (not recorded which). The sample comprised blood. CDR3 in amino acids: CASSYRGGGDTEAFF. Full variable domain (outside the CDR3, taken from reference TRBV5-4 and TRBJ1-1): ETGVTQSPTHLIKTRGQQVTLRCSSQSGHNTVSWYQQALGQGPQFIFQYYREEENGRGNFPPRFSGLQFPNYSSELNVNALELDDSALYLCASSYRGGGDTEAFFGQGTRLTVV.